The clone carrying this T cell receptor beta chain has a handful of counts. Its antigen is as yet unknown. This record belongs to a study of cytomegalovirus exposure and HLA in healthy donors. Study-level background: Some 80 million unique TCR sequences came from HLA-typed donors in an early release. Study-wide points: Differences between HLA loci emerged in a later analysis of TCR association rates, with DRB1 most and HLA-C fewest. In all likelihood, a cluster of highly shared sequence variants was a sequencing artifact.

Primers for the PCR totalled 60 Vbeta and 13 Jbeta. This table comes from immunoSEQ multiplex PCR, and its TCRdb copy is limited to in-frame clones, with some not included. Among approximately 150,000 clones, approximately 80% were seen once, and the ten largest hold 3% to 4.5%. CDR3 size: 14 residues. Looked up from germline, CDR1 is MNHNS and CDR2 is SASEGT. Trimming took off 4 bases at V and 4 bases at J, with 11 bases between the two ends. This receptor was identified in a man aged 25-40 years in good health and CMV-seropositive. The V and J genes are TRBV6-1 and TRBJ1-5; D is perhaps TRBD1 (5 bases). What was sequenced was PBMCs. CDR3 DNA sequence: TGTGCCAGCAGTGGCGGGGGATGGAATCAGCCCCAGCATTTT. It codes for CASSGGGWNQPQHF.